This T cell receptor beta chain comes out of a study of T cells expressing NK-cell markers. General study results and limits: In roughly six donors, dominant NKG2C+ clonotypes were about 1.0-7.5% of CD8+ T cells.

TCRdb reworked the 5' RACE reads into one entry per CDR3 protein, no DNA. This table holds 550,000 to 600,000 distinct CDR3 sequences. CDR3 size: 13 residues. Notes on this clonotype: No antigen is known for it.

This sequence originates from a man aged 18-30 years in good health. Material: blood T cells: a sorted CD56 or NKG2C T cell subset, CD4+ or CD8+ T cells, or bulk PBMC T cells (not recorded which). The chain couples TRBV12-3 or TRBV12-4 to TRBJ1-5; there is no DNA to check the TCRdb D call of TRBD1. CDR3 loop: CASVRQGLSPQHF.